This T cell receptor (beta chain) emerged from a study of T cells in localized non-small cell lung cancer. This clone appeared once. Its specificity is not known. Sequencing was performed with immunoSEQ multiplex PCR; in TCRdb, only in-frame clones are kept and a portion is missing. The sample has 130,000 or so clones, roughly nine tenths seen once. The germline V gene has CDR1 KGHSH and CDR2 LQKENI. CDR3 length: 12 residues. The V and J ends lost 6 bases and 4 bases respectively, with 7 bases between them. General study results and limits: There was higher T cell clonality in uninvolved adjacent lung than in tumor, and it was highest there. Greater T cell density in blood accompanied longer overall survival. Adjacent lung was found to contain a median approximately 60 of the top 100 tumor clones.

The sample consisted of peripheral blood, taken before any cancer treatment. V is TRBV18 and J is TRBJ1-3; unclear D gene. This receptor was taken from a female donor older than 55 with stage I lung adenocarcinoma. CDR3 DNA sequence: TGTGCCAGCTCCTCGGCCGGAAACACCATATATTTT. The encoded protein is CASSSAGNTIYF. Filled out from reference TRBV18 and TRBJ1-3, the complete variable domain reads NAGVMQNPRHLVRRRGQEARLRCSPMKGHSHVYWYRQLPEEGLKFMVYLQKENIIDESGMPKERFSAEFPKEGPSILRIQQVVRGDSAAYFCASSSAGNTIYFGEGSWLTVV.